This passage covers 9 T cell receptor beta chains from one sample sequenced in a study of blood T cell repertoires in COVID-19. Measured with immunoSEQ multiplex PCR; TCRdb has only the in-frame clones, and not every one. The data contain approximately 97,000 clones, approximately 84% of them singletons. The material sequenced was peripheral blood. Receptor source: a man in his sixties with acute or convalescent COVID-19.

This clone was picked up a small number of times. V is TRBV6-5 and J is TRBJ1-1; D call uncertain. Germline CDR1 MNHEY, CDR2 SVGAGI. The CDR3 extends over 14 amino acids. V lost 6 bases, J lost 6 bases, and 17 bases lay in between. CDR3 protein: CASRRNRGVAEAFF. DNA of the CDR3: TGTGCCAGCAGAAGAAACCGGGGAGTCGCTGAAGCTTTCTTT.

The rearrangement joins TRBV6-5 to TRBJ2-7; TRBD1 is a possible D gene (6 bases). V was shortened by 5 bases and J by 3 bases, with 17 bases between the two germline ends. This CDR3 is built from 15 residues. Germline loops: CDR1 MNHEY, CDR2 SVGAGI. Written as DNA, the CDR3 is TGTGCCAGCAGTCCCGTCACCGGGACAAGCTACGAGCAGTACTTC. Its translation is CASSPVTGTSYEQYF.

This clone showed up just once. V usage is TRBV28 and J usage is TRBJ1-2; weak D call: TRBD1 (6 bases). V lost 8 bases to trimming and J lost 2 bases, with 12 bases between them. The CDR3 sequence is 13 residues long. Germline V lookup: CDR1 MDHEN, CDR2 SYDVKM. CDR3 DNA sequence: TGTGCCAGCCAATTCGACAGGAACTATGGCTACACCTTC. This sequence encodes CASQFDRNYGYTF.

The CDR3 nucleotides are TGTGCCAGCAGCTCACAGCGGACTAGCGGGAGGTCCTCCTACGAGCAGTACTTC. Its protein is CASSSQRTSGRSSYEQYF. V usage is TRBV7-2 and J usage is TRBJ2-7; 14 bases align to TRBD2. The CDR3 loop spans 18 amino acids. Germline loops: CDR1 SGHTA, CDR2 FQGNSA. With 4 bases clipped from V and 0 bases from J, the junction kept 8 bases outside the gene matches.

This chain uses TRBV4-1 with TRBJ2-4; D is perhaps TRBD2 (5 bases). The V gene's germline CDR1 is MGHRA and CDR2 YSYEKL. Deletions cut 0 bases from V and 0 bases from J, with 9 bases between. This CDR3 contains 16 residues. Here the CDR3 DNA reads TGCGCCAGCAGCCAAGATGAAGCGGTAGCCAAAAACATTCAGTACTTC. It is translated as CASSQDEAVAKNIQYF.

The chain has TRBV5-1 and TRBJ1-1; 9 bases agree with TRBD1. This CDR3 has 16 residues. Germline assignment: CDR1 SGHRS and CDR2 YFSETQ. Unmatched junction bases numbered 10, after V lost 5 bases and J lost 2 bases. The CDR3 is CASRTGTGILNTEAFF. The DNA of the CDR3 is TGCGCCAGCAGGACCGGGACAGGGATCCTAAACACTGAAGCTTTCTTT.

The chain has TRBV5-4 and TRBJ2-2; D perhaps matches TRBD2 (5 bases). The CDR3 extends over 15 amino acids. Germline V gives CDR1 SGHNT, CDR2 YYREEE (reference sequence). V lost 2 bases to trimming and J lost 0 bases, with 8 bases between them. The CDR3 bases are TGTGCCAGCAGCTTCAGAGGGTCGAACACCGGGGAGCTGTTTTTT. Its protein is CASSFRGSNTGELFF.

A few counts support this clone. The CDR3: CASSVGGGNTIYF. In nucleotides, the CDR3 is TGTGCCAGCAGCGTGGGGGGGGGAAACACCATATATTTT. The V and J genes are TRBV9 and TRBJ1-3, with D perhaps matching TRBD1 (5 bases). This CDR3 has 13 amino acids. V was clipped by 2 bases and J by 4 bases, with 7 bases between them. The V gene's germline CDR1 is SGDLS and CDR2 YYNGEE.

V usage is TRBV29-1 and J usage is TRBJ2-3, with 8 nucleotides matching TRBD2. Losses at the gene ends were 6 bases for V and 0 bases for J; bases not matched to a gene: 2. Germline values: CDR1 SQVTM, CDR2 ANQGSEA. The CDR3 loop spans 13 amino acids. CDR3 nucleotides: TGCAGCGTCGGACTAGCTAGCACAGATACGCAGTATTTT. Translation: CSVGLASTDTQYF.